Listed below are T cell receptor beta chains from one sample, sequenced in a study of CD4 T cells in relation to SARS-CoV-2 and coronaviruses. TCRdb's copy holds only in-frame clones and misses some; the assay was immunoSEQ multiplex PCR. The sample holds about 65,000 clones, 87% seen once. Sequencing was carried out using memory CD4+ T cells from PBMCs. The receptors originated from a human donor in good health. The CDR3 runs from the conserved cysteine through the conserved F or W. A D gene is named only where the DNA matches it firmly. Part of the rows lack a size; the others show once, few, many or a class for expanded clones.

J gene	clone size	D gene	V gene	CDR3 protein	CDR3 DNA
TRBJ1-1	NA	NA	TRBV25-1	CASSEYRNTEAFF	TGTGCCAGCAGTGAATACAGGAACACTGAAGCTTTCTTT
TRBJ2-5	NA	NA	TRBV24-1	CATSSNYPTGTQYF	TGTGCCACCAGCTCCAATTACCCAACTGGGACCCAGTACTTC
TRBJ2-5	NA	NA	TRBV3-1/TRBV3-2	CASSPPGIQETQYF	TGTGCCAGCAGCCCCCCGGGGATCCAAGAGACCCAGTACTTC
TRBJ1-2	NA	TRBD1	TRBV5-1	CASSAPDRYGYTF	TGCGCCAGCAGCGCCCCGGACAGGTATGGCTACACCTTC
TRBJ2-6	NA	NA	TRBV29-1	CSVVYLTGFRSGANVLTF	TGCAGCGTCGTTTATCTTACAGGGTTTCGCTCTGGGGCCAACGTCCTGACTTTC
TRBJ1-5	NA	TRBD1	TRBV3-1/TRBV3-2	CASSQSSGGLNQPQHF	TGTGCCAGCAGCCAATCTTCAGGGGGCCTGAATCAGCCCCAGCATTTT
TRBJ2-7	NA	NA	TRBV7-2	CASSLAPFYEQYF	TGTGCCAGCAGCTTAGCGCCCTTCTACGAGCAGTACTTC
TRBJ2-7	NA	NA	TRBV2	CASMLRGEQYF	TGTGCCAGCATGCTGAGAGGGGAGCAGTACTTC
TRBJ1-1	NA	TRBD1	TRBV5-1	CASSPGQGGAEAFF	TGCGCCAGCTCACCGGGACAGGGGGGAGCCGAAGCTTTCTTT
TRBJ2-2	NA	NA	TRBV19	CASSTSGFSGELFF	TGTGCCAGTAGTACCTCAGGGTTCTCTGGGGAGCTGTTTTTT
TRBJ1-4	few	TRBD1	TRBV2	CATHGQGEKLFF	TGTGCCACCCACGGACAGGGTGAAAAACTGTTTTTT
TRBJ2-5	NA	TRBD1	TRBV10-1	CASPARGQGSGPCDRETQYF	TGCGCCAGCCCAGCCCGGGGACAGGGGTCGGGCCCCTGTGATCGGGAGACCCAGTACTTC
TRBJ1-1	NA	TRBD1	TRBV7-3	CASSQGQGTEAFF	TGTGCCAGCAGCCAGGGACAGGGTACTGAAGCTTTCTTT
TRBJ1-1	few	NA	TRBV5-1	CASSRITGSTEAFF	TGCGCCAGCAGCCGGATTACAGGGTCCACTGAAGCTTTCTTT
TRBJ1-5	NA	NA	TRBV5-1	CASSLGYEVLGNQPQHF	TGCGCCAGCAGCTTGGGATATGAGGTTTTGGGCAATCAGCCCCAGCATTTT
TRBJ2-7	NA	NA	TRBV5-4	CASSLYGRRYEQYF	TGTGCCAGCAGCTTGTACGGACGCCGCTACGAGCAGTACTTC
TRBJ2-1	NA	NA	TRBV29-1	CSAGRQRSSYNEQFF	TGCAGCGCCGGGAGACAGAGAAGCTCCTACAATGAGCAGTTCTTC
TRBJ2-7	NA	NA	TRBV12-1	CASLWTQDHFSYEQYF	TGTGCCAGTCTATGGACCCAGGACCATTTTTCCTACGAGCAGTACTTC
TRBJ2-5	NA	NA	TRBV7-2	CASSLVISSGETQYF	TGTGCCAGCAGCTTAGTTATTAGCTCAGGAGAGACCCAGTACTTC
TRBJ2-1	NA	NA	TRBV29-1	CSVVVHQGNEQFF	TGCAGCGTTGTGGTACACCAGGGTAATGAGCAGTTCTTC
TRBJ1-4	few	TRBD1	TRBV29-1	CSVGRDRRFF	TGCAGCGTTGGCCGGGACAGGAGATTTTTT
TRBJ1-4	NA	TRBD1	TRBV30	CAWRGNRGHGGRKLFF	TGTGCCTGGAGAGGGAACAGGGGGCATGGAGGGAGAAAACTGTTTTTT
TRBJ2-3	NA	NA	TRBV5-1	CASSFGDGTDTQYF	TGCGCCAGCAGCTTCGGGGATGGAACAGATACGCAGTATTTT
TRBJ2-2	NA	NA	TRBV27	CASSPKGTVNTGELFF	TGTGCCAGCAGTCCGAAAGGGACGGTGAACACCGGGGAGCTGTTTTTT